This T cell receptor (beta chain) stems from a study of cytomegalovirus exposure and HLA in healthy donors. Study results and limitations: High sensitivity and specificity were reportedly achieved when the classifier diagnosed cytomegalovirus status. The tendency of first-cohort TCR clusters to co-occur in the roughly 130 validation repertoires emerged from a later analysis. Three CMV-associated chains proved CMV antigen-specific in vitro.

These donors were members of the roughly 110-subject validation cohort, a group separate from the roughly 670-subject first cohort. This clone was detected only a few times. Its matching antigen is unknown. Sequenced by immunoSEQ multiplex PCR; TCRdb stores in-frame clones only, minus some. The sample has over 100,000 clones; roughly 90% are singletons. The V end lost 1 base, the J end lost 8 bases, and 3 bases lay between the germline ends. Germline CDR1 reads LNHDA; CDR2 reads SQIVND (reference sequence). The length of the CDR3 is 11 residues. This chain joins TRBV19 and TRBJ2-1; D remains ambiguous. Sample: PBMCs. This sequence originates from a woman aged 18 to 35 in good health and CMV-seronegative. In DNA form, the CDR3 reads TGTGCCAGTAGTATAGTCGATGAGCAGTTCTTC. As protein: CASSIVDEQFF. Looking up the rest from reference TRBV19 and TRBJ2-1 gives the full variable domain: DGGITQSPKYLFRKEGQNVTLSCEQNLNHDAMYWYRQDPGQGLRLIYYSQIVNDFQKGDIAEGYSVSREKKESFPLTVTSAQKNPTAFYLCASSIVDEQFFGPGTRLTVL.